A single sample is the source of the 3 T cell receptor beta chains below, sequenced in a study of T-cell reconstitution after alpha-beta-depleted transplantation in children. Researchers prepared the TCRbeta library using unique molecular identifiers, the study reports. TCRdb used MiXCR to reprocess the PCR reads, holding one entry per CDR3 protein. The sample yields roughly 200,000 distinct CDR3 sequences, 6% to 7% seen once. The material was PBMCs from the stem cell graft donor, obtained from the stem cell graft. These receptors were taken from a human donor who donated a stem cell graft to a child with Wiskott-Aldrich syndrome.

This clonotype was seen more than once but under ten times. V gene TRBV28 combines with J gene TRBJ1-5, with unresolved D. This CDR3 comprises 14 residues. Germline V gene data show CDR1 as MDHEN and CDR2 as SYDVKM. With 6 bases removed from V and 7 bases from J, the gap between germline ends came to 16 bases. The CDR3 here is CASSPTTRSQPQHF. CDR3 DNA sequence: TGTGCCAGCAGCCCTACGACGAGGTCCCAGCCCCAGCATTTT.

About this clonotype itself: Germline and junction disagree at one end, which may indicate a read error. CDR3 in DNA: TGCTGTGCGCCCCACCCCGGGACAGTGTCATACAATGAGCAGTTCTTC. Translation gives CCAPHPGTVSYNEQFF. The V gene is TRBV20-1, the J gene TRBJ2-1; 7 bases agree with TRBD1. The CDR3 runs to 16 residues. The germline CDR1 and CDR2 sequences are DFQATT and SNEGSKA (reference sequence).

This clonotype was detected ten times or more. The V gene is TRBV29-1, the J gene TRBJ1-1; D not resolved. The CDR3 length is 14 residues. The V end lost 5 bases, the J end lost 6 bases, and 19 bases lay between the germline ends. The germline V gene has CDR1 SQVTM and CDR2 ANQGSEA. The CDR3, as DNA: TGCAGCGTTTCCGGTCATTCATTTATCGCTGAAGCTTTCTTT. It is translated as CSVSGHSFIAEAFF.